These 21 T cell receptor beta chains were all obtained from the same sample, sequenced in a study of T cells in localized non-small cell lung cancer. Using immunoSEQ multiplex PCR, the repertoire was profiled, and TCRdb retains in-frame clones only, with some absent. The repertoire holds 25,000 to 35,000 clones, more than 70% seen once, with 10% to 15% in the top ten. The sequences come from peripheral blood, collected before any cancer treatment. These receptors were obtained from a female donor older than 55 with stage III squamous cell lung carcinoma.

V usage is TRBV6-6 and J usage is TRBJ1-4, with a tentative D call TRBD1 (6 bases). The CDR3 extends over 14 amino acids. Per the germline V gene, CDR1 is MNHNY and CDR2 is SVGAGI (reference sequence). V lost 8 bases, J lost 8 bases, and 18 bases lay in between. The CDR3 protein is CASHRDIFGEKLFF. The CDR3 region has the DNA TGTGCCAGCCACAGGGACATTTTTGGGGAAAAACTGTTTTTT.

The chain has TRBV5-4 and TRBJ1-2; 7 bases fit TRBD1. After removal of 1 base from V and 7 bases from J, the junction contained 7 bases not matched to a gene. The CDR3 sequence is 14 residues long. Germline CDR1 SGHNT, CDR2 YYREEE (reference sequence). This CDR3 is CASSLYAGGGGYTF. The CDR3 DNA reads TGTGCCAGCAGCTTGTACGCAGGGGGAGGTGGCTACACCTTC. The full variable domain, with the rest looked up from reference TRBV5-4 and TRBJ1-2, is ETGVTQSPTHLIKTRGQQVTLRCSSQSGHNTVSWYQQALGQGPQFIFQYYREEENGRGNFPPRFSGLQFPNYSSELNVNALELDDSALYLCASSLYAGGGGYTFGSGTRLTVV.

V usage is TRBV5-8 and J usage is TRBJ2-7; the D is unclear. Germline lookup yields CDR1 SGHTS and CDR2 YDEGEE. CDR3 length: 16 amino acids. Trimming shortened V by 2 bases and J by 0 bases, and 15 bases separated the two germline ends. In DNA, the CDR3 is TGTGCCAGCAGCTTAGCACTTACCAGGAGCTCCTACGAGCAGTACTTC. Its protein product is CASSLALTRSSYEQYF. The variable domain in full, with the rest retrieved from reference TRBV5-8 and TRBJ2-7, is EAGVTQSPTHLIKTRGQQATLRCSPISGHTSVYWYQQALGLGLQFLLWYDEGEERNRGNFPPRFSGRQFPNYSSELNVNALELEDSALYLCASSLALTRSSYEQYFGPGTRLTVT.

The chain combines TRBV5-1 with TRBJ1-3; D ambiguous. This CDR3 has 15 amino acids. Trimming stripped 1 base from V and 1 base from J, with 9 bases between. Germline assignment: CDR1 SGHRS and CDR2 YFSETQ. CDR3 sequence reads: CASSLTGVSGNTIYF. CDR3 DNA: TGCGCCAGCAGCTTGACCGGAGTTTCTGGAAACACCATATATTTT.

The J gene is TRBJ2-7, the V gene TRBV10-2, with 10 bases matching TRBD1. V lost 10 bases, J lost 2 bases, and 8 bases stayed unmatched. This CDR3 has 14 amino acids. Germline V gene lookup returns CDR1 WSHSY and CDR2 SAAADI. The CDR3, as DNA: TGCGCCACCCAATCCGGGACAGGGGCCTACGAGCAGTACTTC. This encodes CATQSGTGAYEQYF.

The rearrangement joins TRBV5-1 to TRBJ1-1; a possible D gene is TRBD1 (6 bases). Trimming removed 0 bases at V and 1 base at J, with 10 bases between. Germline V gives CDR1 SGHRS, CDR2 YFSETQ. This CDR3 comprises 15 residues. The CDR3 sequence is CASSLGPTGNTEAFF. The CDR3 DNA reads TGCGCCAGCAGCTTGGGTCCGACAGGGAACACTGAAGCTTTCTTT.

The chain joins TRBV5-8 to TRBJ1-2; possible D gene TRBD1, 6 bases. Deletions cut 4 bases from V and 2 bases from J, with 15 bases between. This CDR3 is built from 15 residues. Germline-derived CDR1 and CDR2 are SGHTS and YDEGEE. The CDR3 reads CASSPKTGGNYGYTF. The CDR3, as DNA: TGTGCCAGCAGCCCAAAGACAGGAGGAAACTATGGCTACACCTTC. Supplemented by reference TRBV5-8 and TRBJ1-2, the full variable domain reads EAGVTQSPTHLIKTRGQQATLRCSPISGHTSVYWYQQALGLGLQFLLWYDEGEERNRGNFPPRFSGRQFPNYSSELNVNALELEDSALYLCASSPKTGGNYGYTFGSGTRLTVV.

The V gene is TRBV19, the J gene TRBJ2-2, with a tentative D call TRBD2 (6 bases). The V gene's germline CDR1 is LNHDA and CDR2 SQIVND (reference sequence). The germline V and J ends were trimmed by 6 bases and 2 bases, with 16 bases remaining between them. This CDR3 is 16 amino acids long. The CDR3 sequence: CASRTAGRRNTGELFF. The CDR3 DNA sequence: TGTGCCAGTAGGACGGCGGGACGGCGTAACACCGGGGAGCTGTTTTTT.

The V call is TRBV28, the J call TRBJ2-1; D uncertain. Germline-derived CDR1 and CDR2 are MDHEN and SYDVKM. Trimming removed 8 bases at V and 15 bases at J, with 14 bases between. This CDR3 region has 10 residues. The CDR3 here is CASFGPPLFF. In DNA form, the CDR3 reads TGTGCCAGCTTCGGACCGCCATTGTTCTTC.

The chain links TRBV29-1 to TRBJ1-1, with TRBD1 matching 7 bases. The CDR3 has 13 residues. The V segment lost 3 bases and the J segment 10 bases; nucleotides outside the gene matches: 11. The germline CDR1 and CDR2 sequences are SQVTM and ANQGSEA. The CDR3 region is CSVDTGEVLGAFF. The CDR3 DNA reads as TGCAGCGTTGATACAGGGGAAGTCCTCGGAGCTTTCTTT.

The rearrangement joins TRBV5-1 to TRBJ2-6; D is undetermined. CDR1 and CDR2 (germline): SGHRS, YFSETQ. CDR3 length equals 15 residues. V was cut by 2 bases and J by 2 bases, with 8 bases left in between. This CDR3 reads CASSLTGAGANVLTF. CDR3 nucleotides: TGCGCCAGCAGCTTAACGGGCGCTGGGGCCAACGTCCTGACTTTC.

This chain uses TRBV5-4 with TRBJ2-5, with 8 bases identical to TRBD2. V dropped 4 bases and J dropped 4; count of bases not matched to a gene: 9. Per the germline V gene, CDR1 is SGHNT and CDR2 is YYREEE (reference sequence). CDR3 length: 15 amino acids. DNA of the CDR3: TGTGCCAGCAGCCCCCCCGGGGCGGGAGGAGAGACCCAGTACTTC. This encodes CASSPPGAGGETQYF.

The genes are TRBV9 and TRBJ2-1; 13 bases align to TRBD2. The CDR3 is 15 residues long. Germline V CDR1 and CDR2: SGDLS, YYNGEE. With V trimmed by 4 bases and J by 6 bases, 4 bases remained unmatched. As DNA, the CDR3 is TGTGCCAGCAGCCCCGGGACTAGCGGGGTCAATGAGCAGTTCTTC. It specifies CASSPGTSGVNEQFF.

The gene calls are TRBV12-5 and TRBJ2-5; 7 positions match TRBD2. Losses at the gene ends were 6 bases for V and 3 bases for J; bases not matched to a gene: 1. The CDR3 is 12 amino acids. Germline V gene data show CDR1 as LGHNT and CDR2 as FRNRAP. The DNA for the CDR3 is TGTGCTAGTGGCCTAGCGGAAGAGACCCAGTACTTC. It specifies CASGLAEETQYF.

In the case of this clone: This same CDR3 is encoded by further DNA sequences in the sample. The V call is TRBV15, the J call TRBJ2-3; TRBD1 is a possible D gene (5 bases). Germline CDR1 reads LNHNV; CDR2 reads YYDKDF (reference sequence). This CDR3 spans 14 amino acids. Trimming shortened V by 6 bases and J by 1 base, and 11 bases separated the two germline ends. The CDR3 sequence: CATSSLGGTDTQYF. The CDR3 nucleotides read TGTGCCACCAGTTCCCTAGGGGGCACAGATACGCAGTATTTT.

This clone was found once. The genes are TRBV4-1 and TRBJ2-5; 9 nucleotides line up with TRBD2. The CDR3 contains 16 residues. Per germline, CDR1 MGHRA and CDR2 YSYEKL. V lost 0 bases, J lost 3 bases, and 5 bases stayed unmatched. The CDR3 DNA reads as TGCGCCAGCAGCCAAGATCGCGCGGGGGGGAAAGAGACCCAGTACTTC. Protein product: CASSQDRAGGKETQYF.

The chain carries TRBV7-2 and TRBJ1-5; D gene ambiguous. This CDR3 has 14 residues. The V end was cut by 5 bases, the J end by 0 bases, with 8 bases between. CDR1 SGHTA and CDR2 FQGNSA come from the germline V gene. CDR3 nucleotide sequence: TGTGCCAGCAGCAACGTTAATAGCAATCAGCCCCAGCATTTT. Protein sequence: CASSNVNSNQPQHF.

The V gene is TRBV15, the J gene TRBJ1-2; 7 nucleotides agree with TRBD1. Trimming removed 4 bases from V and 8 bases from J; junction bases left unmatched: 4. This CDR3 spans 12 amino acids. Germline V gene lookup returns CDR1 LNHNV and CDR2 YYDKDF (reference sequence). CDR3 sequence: CATSKPGQGYTF. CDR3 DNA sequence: TGTGCCACCAGCAAACCGGGACAGGGCTACACCTTC.

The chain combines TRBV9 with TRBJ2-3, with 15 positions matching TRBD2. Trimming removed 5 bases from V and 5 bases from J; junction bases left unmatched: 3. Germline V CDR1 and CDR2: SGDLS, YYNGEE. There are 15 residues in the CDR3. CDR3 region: CASSMGLAGGDTQYF. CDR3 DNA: TGTGCCAGCAGTATGGGACTAGCGGGAGGAGATACGCAGTATTTT.

This CDR3 is CASSLSEGYEQYF. In DNA form, the CDR3 reads TGTGCCAGCAGCTTATCGGAGGGGTACGAGCAGTACTTC. This chain joins TRBV7-8 and TRBJ2-7; the D gene is possibly TRBD2 (6 bases). Trimming stripped 2 bases from V and 4 bases from J, with 9 bases between. The germline gives CDR1 SGHVS, CDR2 FQNEAQ. This CDR3 has 13 amino acids. Complete variable domain (other parts from reference TRBV7-8 and TRBJ2-7): GAGVSQSPRYKVAKRGQDVALRCDPISGHVSLFWYQQALGQGPEFLTYFQNEAQLDKSGLPSDRFFAERPEGSVSTLKIQRTQQEDSAVYLCASSLSEGYEQYFGPGTRLTVT.

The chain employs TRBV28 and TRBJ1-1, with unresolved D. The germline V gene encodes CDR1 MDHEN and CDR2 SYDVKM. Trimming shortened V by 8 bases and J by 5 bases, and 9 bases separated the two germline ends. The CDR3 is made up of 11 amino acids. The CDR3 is CASALRTEAFF. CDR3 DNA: TGTGCCAGCGCTTTGAGGACTGAAGCTTTCTTT.